These 10 T cell receptor beta chains were all obtained from the same sample, sequenced in a study of cytomegalovirus exposure and HLA in healthy donors. The PCR had 60 Vbeta and 13 Jbeta primers. The repertoire was sequenced with immunoSEQ multiplex PCR; TCRdb's copy has only in-frame clones and lacks some. The sample records 85,000 to 100,000 clones, over 55% being singletons. The sequencing sample was made of PBMCs. All receptors derive from a woman aged 25 to 39 in good health and CMV-seronegative.

This clone occurred a few times. The chain uses TRBV7-9 and TRBJ1-4; the D gene is possibly TRBD1 (6 bases). Germline CDR1 and CDR2: SEHNR and FQNEAQ (reference sequence). The V end was cut by 3 bases, the J end by 3 bases, with 8 bases between. This CDR3 comprises 14 residues. The CDR3 DNA reads as TGTGCCAGCAGCTTCCGACAGGCTAATGAAAAACTGTTTTTT. Translating it yields CASSFRQANEKLFF.

The chain is built from TRBV5-4 and TRBJ1-2; D may be TRBD1 (6 bases). CDR1 is SGHNT, CDR2 YYREEE, per germline (reference sequence). V shed 2 bases and J shed 8 bases, with 19 bases lying between them. This CDR3 is 15 amino acids long. The CDR3 DNA follows: TGTGCCAGCAGCTTAGTCAGGGGCCCCCTTGAAGGCTACACCTTC. Protein: CASSLVRGPLEGYTF.

The gene calls are TRBV9 and TRBJ1-2, with a weak D call TRBD1 (6 bases). Trimming left V 0 bases short and J 8 bases short, with 20 bases between. Germline V gene data show CDR1 as SGDLS and CDR2 as YYNGEE. CDR3 length: 16 amino acids. This chain's CDR3 is CASSVEGPPPGEGYTF. The CDR3 DNA reads as TGTGCCAGCAGCGTAGAGGGCCCTCCGCCAGGGGAAGGCTACACCTTC.

The rearrangement uses TRBV5-8 and TRBJ1-5; D is unresolved. Per germline, CDR1 SGHTS and CDR2 YDEGEE. V gave up 0 bases and J gave up 4 bases, with 11 bases separating them. This CDR3 has 15 residues. The CDR3 DNA sequence: TGTGCCAGCAGCTTGGGGGCCCGGTATAATCAGCCCCAGCATTTT. It is translated as CASSLGARYNQPQHF.

This rearrangement joins TRBV7-2 to TRBJ2-7; D might be TRBD1 (5 bases). The CDR3 is 14 amino acids. The V end was cut by 3 bases, the J end by 1 base, with 10 bases between. In germline, CDR1 is SGHTA, CDR2 FQGNSA. In DNA, the CDR3 is TGTGCCAGCAGCTTCTCGCAGGGATCCTACGAGCAGTACTTC. It codes for CASSFSQGSYEQYF. Full variable domain (remainder filled in from reference TRBV7-2 and TRBJ2-7): GAGVSQSPSNKVTEKGKDVELRCDPISGHTALYWYRQSLGQGLEFLIYFQGNSAPDKSGLPSDRFSAERTGGSVSTLTIQRTQQEDSAVYLCASSFSQGSYEQYFGPGTRLTVT.

A remark on this clone: At one end, the junction sequence differs from germline, possibly due to a read error. The V and J genes are TRBV7-9 and TRBJ2-3; no clear D. Germline lookup yields CDR1 SEHNR and CDR2 FQNEAQ (reference sequence). CDR3 size: 12 residues. The CDR3 coding sequence is TGTTCCAGCAGCTCGCTGGGCGATACGCAGTATTTT. Its protein product is CSSSSLGDTQYF.

This rearrangement joins TRBV6-5 to TRBJ2-1, with TRBD2 as a possible D gene (5 bases). Trimming removed 5 bases from V and 7 bases from J, with 15 bases in between. CDR3 length: 14 amino acids. The germline CDR1 and CDR2 sequences are MNHEY and SVGAGI. The chain's CDR3 is CASSPGIVMNEQFF. CDR3 sequence (DNA): TGTGCCAGCAGTCCCGGGATTGTAATGAATGAGCAGTTCTTC.

The chain joins TRBV10-3 to TRBJ2-1; a weak D match, TRBD2 (6 bases). The CDR3 has 15 amino acids. Trimming left V 7 bases short and J 1 base short, with 14 bases between. CDR1 is ENHRY, CDR2 SYGVKD, per germline. CDR3 in DNA: TGTGCCATCACCGCGTCGCTAGCGTCCTACAATGAGCAGTTCTTC. This codes for CAITASLASYNEQFF.

As to this clone: The same CDR3 is also encoded by other DNA sequences in this sample. The genes are TRBV9 and TRBJ2-3, with D possibly matching TRBD1 (6 bases). The CDR3 consists of 14 residues. V was trimmed by 0 bases and J by 6 bases, leaving 11 bases between them. Germline V gives CDR1 SGDLS, CDR2 YYNGEE. DNA for the CDR3: TGTGCCAGCAGCGTAGTTGGGGGCGGTGATACGCAGTATTTT. Its protein product is CASSVVGGGDTQYF.

The rearrangement uses TRBV10-3 and TRBJ2-7; weak D call: TRBD1 (6 bases). The CDR3 is made up of 13 amino acids. CDR1 is ENHRY, CDR2 SYGVKD, per germline. V was shortened by 8 bases and J by 2 bases, with 13 bases between the two germline ends. The CDR3 here is CAIRTGFAYEQYF. CDR3 DNA sequence: TGTGCCATCCGTACAGGGTTTGCCTACGAGCAGTACTTC.